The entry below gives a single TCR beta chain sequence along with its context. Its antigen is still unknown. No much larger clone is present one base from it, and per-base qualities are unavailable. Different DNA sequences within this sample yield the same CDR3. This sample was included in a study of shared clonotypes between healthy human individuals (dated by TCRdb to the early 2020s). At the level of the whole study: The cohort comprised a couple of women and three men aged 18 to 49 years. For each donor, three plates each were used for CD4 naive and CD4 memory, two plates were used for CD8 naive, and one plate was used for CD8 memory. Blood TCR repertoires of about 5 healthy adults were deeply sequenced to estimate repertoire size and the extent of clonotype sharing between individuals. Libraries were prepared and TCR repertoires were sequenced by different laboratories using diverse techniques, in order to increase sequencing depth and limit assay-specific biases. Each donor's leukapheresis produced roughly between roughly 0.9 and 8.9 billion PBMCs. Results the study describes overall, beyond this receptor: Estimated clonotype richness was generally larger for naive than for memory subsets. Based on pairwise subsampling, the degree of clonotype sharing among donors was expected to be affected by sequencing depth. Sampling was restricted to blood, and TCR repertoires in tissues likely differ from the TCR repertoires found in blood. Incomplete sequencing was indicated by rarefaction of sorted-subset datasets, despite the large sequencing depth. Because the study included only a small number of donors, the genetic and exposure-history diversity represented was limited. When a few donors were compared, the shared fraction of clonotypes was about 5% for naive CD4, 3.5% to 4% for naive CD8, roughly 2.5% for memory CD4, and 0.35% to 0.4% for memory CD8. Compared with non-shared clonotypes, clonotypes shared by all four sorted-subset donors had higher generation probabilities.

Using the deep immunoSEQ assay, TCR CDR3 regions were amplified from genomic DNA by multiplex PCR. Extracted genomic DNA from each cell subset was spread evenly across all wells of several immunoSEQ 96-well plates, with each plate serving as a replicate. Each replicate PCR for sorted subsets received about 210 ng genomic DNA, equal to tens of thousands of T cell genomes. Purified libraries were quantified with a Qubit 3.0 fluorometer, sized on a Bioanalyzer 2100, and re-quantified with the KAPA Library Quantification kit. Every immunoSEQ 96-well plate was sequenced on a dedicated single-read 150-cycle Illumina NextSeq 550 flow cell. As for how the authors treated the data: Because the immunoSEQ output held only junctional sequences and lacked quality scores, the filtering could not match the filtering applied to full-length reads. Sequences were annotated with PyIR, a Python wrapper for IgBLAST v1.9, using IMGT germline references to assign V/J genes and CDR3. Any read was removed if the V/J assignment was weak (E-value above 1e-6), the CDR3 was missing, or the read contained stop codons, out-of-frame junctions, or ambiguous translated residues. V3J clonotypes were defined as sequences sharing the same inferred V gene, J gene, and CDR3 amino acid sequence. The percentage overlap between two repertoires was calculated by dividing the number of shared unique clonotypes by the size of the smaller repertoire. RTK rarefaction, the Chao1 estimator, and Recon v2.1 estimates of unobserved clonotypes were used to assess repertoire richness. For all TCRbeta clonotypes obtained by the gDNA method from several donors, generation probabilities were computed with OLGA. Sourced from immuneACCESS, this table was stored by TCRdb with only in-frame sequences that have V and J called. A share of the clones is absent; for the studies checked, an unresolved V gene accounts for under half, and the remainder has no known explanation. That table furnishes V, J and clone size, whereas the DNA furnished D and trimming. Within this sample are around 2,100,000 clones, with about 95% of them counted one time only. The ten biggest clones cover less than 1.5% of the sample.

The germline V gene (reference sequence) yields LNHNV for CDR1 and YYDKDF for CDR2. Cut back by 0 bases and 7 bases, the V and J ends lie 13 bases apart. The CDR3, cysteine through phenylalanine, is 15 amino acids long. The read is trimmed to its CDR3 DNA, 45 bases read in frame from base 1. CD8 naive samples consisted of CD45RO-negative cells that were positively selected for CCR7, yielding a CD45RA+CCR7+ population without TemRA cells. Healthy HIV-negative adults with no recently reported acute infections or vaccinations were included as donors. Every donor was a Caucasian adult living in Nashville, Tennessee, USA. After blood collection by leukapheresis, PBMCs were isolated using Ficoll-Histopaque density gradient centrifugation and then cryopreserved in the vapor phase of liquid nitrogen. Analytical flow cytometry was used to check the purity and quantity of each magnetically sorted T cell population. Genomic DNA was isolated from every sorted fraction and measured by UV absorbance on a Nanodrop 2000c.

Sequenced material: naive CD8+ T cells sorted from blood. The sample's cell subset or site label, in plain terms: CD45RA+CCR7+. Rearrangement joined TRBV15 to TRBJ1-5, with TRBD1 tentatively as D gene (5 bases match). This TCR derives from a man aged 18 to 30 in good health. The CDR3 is CATSRDRGAGQPQHF. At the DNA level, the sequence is TGTGCCACCAGCAGAGATCGCGGGGCAGGACAGCCCCAGCATTTT.